A single TCR beta chain is shown here with its context. Its antigen is not known. The conserved phenylalanine or tryptophan normally closing the CDR3 is absent here, so this likely arose from a read error. This specimen comes from a study of OX40 agonist ivuxolimab in advanced cancers. Study-wide context: An anti-OX40 (CD134) antibody with agonistic activity, ivuxolimab, was administered to patients. Partial responses were recorded for three patients, including one with hepatocellular carcinoma and two with cutaneous melanoma. Study results and caveats: Not determined was the antigen specificity of the expanded peripheral T cells.

The V end was cut by 3 bases, the J end by 0 bases, with 17 bases between. Per the germline V gene, CDR1 is SGHAT and CDR2 is FQDESV (reference sequence). The CDR3 is 17 residues long. Assay used: immunoSEQ multiplex PCR; TCRdb lists only in-frame clones, some missing. The data contain 53,000 or so clones, about four fifths of them singletons. The source of this sequence is an adult with an advanced solid tumor such as melanoma, head and neck, liver or kidney cancer. The chain has TRBV11-1 and TRBJ1-2; D is unclear. The sample here was CD4+ or CD8+ T cells sorted from blood, taken in a trial of the OX40 agonist ivuxolimab. CDR3 region: CASSLTHPGLANYGYTL. DNA of the CDR3: TGTGCCAGCAGCTTGACCCACCCGGGTTTGGCTAACTATGGCTACACCCTC.